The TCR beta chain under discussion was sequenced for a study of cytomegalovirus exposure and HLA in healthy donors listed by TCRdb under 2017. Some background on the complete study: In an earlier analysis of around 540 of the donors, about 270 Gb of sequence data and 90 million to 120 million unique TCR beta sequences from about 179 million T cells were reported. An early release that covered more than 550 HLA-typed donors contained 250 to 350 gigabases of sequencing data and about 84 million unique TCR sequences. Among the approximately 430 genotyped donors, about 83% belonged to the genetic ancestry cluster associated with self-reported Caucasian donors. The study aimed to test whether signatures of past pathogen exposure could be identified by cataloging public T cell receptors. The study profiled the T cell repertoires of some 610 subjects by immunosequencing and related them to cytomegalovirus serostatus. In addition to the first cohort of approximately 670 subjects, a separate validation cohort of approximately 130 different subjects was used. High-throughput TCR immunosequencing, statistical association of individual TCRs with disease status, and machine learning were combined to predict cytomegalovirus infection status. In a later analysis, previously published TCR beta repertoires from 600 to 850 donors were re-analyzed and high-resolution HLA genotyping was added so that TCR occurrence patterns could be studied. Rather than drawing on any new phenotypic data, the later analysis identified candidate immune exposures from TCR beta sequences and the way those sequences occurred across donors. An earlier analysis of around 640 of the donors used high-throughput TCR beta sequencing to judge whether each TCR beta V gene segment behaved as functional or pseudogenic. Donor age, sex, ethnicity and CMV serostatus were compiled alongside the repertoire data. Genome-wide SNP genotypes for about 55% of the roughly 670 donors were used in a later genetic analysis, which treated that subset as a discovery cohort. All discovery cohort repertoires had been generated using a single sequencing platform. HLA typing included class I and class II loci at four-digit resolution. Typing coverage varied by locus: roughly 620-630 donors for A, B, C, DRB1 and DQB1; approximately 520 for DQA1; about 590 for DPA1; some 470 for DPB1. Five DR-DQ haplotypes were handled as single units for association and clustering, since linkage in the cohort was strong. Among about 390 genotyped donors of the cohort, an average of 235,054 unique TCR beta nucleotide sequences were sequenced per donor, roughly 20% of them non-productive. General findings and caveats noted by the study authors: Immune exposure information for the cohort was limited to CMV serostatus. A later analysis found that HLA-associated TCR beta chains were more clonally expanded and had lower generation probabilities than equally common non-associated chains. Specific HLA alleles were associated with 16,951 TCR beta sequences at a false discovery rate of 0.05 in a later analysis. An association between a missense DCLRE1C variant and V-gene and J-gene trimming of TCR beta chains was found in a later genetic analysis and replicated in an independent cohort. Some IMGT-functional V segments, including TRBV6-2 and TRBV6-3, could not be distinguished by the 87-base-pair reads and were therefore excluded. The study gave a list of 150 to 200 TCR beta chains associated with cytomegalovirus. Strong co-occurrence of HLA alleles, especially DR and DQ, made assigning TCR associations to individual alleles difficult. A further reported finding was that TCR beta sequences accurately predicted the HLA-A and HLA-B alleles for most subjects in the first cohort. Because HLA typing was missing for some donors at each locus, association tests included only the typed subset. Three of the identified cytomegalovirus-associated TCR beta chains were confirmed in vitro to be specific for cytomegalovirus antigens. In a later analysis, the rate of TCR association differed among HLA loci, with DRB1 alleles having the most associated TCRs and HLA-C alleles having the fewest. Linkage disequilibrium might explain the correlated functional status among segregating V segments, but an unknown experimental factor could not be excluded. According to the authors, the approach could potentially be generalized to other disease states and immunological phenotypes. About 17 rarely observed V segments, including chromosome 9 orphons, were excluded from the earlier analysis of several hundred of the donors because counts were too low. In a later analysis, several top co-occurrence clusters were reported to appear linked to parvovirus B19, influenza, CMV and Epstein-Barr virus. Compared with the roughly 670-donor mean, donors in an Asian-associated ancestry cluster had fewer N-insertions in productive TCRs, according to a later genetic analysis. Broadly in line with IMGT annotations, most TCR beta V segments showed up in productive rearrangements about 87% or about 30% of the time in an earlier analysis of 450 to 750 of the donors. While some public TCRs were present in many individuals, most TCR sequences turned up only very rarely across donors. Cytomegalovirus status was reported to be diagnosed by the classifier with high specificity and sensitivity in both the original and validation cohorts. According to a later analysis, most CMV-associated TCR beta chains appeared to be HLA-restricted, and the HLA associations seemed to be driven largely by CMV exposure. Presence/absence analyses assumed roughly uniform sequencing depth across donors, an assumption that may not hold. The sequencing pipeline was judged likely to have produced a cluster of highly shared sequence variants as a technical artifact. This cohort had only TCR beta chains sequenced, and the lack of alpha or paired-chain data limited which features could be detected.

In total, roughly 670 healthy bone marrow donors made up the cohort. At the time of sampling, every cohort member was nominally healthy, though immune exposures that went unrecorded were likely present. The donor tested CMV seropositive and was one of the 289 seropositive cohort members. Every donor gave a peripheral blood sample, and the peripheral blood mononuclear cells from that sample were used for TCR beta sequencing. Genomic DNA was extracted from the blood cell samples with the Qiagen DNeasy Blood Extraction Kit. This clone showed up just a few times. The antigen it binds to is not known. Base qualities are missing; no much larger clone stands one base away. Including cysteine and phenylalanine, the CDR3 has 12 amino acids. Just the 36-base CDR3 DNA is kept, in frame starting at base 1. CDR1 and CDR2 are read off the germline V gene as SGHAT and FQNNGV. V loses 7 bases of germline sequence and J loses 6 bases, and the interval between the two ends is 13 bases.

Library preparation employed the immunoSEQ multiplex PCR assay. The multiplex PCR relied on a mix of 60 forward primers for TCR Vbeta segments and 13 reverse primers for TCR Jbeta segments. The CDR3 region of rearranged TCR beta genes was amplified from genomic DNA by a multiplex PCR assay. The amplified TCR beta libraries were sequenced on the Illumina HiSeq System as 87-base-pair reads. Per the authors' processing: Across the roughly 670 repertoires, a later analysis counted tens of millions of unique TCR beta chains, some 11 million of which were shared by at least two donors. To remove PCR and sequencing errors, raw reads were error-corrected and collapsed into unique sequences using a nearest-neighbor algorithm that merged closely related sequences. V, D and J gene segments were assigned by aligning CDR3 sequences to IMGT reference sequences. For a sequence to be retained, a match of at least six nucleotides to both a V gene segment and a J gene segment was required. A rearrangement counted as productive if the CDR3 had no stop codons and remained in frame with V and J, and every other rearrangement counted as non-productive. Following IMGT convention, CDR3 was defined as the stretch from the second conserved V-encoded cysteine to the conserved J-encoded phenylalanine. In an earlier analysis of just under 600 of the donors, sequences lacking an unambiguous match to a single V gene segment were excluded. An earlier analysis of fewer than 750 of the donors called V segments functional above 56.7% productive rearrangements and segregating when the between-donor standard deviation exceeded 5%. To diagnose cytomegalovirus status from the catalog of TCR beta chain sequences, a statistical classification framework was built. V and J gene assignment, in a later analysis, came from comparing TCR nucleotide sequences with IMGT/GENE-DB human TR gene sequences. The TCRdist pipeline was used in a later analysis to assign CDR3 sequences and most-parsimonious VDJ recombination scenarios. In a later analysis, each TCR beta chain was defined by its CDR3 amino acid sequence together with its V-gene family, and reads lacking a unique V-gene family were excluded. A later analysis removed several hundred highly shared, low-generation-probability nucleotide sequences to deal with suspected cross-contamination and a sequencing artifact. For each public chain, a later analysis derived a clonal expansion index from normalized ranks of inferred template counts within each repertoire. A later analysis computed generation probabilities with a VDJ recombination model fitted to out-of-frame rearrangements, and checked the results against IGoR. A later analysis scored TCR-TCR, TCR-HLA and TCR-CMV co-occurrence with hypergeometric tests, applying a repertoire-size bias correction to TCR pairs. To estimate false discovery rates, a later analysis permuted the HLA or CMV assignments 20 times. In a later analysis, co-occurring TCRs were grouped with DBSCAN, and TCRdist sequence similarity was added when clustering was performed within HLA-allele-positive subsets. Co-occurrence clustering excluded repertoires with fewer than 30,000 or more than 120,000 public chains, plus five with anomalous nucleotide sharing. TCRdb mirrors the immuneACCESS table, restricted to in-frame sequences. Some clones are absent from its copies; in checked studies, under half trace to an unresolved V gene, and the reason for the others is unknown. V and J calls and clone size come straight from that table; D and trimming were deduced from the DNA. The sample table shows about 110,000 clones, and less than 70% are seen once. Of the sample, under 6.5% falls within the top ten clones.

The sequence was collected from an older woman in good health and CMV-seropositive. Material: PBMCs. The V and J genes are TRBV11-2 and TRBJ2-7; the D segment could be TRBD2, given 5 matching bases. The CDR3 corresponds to CASTTEVGEQYF. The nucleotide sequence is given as TGTGCCAGCACTACGGAGGTGGGCGAGCAGTACTTC.